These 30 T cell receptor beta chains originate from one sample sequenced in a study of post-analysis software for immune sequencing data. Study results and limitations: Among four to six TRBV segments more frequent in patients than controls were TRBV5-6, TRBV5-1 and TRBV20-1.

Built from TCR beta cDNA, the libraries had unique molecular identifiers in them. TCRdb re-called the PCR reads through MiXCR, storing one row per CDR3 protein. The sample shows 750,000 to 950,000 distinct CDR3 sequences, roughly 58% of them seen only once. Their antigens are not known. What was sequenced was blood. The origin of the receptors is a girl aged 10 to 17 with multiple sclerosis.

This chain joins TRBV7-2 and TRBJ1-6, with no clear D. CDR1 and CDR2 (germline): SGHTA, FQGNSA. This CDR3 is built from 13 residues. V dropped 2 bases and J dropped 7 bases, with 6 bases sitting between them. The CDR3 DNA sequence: TGTGCCAGCAGCTTAAGGAGCAATTCACCCCTCCACTTT. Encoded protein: CASSLRSNSPLHF.

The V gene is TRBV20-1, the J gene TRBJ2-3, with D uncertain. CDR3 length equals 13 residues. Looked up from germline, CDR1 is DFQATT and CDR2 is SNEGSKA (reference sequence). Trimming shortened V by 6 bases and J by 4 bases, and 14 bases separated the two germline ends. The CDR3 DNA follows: TGCAGTGCCAGTCGTCTAGTGGCAGATACGCAGTATTTT. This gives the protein CSASRLVADTQYF.

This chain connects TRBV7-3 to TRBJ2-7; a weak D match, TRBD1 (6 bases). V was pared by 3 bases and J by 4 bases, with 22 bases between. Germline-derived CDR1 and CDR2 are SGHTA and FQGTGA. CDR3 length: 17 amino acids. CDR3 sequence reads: CASSLFRRTVQWYEQYF. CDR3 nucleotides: TGTGCCAGCAGCTTGTTTAGAAGGACAGTTCAATGGTACGAGCAGTACTTC.

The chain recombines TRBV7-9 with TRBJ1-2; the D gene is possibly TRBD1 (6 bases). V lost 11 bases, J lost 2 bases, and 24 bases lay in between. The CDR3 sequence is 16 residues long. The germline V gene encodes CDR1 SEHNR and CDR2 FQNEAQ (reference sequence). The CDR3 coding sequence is TGTGCCGTCCCAAGGGGGGGTCAGGCCCGGAACTATGGCTACACCTTC. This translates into CAVPRGGQARNYGYTF.

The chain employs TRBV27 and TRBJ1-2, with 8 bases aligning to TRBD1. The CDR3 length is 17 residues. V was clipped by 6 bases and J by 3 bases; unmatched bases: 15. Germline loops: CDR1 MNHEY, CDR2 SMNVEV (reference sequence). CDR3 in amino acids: CASSRSGRQGRDYGYTF. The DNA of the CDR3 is TGTGCCAGCAGCCGCTCCGGTCGACAGGGGCGTGACTATGGCTACACCTTC.

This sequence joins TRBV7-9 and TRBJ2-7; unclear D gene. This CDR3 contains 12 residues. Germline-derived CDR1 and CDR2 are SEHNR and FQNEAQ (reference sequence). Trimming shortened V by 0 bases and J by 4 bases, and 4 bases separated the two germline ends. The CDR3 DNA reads TGTGCCAGCAGCTTAGCGCAGTACGAGCAGTACTTC. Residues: CASSLAQYEQYF.

The CDR3 nucleotides are TGTGCCAGCACCCAGCTGGCAGGGATTAGCAATCAGCCCCAGCATTTT. Protein sequence: CASTQLAGISNQPQHF. The rearrangement links TRBV2 to TRBJ1-5, with D maybe TRBD1 (5 bases). V lost 7 bases to trimming and J lost 0 bases, with 16 bases between them. This CDR3 has 16 residues. CDR1 SNHLY and CDR2 FYNNEI come from the germline V gene. The whole variable domain, remainder taken from reference TRBV2 and TRBJ1-5, is EPEVTQTPSHQVTQMGQEVILRCVPISNHLYFYWYRQILGQKVEFLVSFYNNEISEKSEIFDDQFSVERPDGSNFTLKIRSTKLEDSAMYFCASTQLAGISNQPQHFGDGTRLSIL.

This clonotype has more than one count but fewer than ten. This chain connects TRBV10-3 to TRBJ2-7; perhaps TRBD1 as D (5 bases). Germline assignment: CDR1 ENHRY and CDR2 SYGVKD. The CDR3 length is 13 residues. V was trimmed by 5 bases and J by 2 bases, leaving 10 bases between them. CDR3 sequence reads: CAISRTQTYEQYF. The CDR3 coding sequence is TGTGCCATCAGTAGGACACAAACCTACGAGCAGTACTTC.

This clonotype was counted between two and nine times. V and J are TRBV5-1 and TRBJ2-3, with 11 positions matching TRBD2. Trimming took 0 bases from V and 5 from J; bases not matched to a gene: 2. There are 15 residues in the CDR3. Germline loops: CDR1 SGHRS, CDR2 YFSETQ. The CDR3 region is CASSLAGTSGDTQYF. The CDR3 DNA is TGCGCCAGCAGCTTGGCCGGGACTAGCGGAGATACGCAGTATTTT. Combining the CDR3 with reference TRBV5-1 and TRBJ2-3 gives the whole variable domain KAGVTQTPRYLIKTRGQQVTLSCSPISGHRSVSWYQQTPGQGLQFLFEYFSETQRNKGNFPGRFSGRQFSNSRSEMNVSTLELGDSALYLCASSLAGTSGDTQYFGPGTRLTVL.

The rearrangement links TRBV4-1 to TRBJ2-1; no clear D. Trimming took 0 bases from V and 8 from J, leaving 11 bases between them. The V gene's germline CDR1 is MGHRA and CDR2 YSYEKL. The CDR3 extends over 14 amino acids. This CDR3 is CASSQDAASDEQFF. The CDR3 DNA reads TGCGCCAGCAGCCAAGATGCGGCCTCGGATGAGCAGTTCTTC.

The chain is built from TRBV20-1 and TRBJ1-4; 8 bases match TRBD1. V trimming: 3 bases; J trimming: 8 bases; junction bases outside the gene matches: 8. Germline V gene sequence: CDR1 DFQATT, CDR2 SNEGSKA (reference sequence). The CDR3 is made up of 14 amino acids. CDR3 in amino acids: CSARDSRTGEKLFF. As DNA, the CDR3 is TGCAGTGCTAGGGATTCCCGGACAGGGGAAAAACTGTTTTTT.

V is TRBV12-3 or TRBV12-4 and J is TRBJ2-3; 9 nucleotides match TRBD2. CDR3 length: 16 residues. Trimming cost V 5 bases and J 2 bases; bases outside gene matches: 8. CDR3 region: CASSLVSGRITDTQYF. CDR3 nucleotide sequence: TGTGCCAGCAGTCTTGTGAGCGGGAGGATCACAGATACGCAGTATTTT.

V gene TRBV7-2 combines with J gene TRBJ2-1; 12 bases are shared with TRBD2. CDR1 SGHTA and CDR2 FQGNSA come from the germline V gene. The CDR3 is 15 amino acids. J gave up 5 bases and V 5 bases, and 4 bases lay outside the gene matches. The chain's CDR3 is CASSTSGGNHNEQFF. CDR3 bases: TGTGCCAGCAGCACTAGCGGGGGGAATCACAATGAGCAGTTCTTC.

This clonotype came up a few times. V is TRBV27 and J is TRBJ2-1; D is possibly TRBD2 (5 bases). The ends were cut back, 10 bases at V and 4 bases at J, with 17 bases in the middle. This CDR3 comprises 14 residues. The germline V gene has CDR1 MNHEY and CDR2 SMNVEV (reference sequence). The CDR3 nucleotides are TGTGCCACCAGAGCGGTACTACCTTACAATGAGCAGTTCTTC. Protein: CATRAVLPYNEQFF.

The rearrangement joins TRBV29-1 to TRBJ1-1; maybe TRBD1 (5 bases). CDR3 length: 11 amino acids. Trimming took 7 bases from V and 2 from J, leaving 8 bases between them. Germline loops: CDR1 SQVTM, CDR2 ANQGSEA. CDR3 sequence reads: CSAGHNTEAFF. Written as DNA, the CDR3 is TGCAGCGCTGGACATAACACTGAAGCTTTCTTT.

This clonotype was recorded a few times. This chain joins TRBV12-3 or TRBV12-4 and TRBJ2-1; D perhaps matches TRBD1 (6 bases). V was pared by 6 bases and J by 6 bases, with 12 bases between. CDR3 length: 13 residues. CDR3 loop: CASRLTGLNEQFF. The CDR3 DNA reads TGTGCCAGCAGACTGACAGGTCTCAATGAGCAGTTCTTC.

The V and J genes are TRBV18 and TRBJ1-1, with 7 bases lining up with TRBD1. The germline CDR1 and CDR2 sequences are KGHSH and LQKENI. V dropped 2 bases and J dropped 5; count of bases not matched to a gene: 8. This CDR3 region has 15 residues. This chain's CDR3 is CASSPNYNRGTEAFF. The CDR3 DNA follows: TGTGCCAGCTCACCAAATTACAACAGGGGTACTGAAGCTTTCTTT.

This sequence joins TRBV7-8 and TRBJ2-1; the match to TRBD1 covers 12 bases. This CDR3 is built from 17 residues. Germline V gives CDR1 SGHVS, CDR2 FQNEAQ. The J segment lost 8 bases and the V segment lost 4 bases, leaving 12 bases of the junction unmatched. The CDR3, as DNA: TGTGCCAGCAGCTCGGGATCGGGACAGGGGGCGTGCGATGAGCAGTTCTTC. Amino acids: CASSSGSGQGACDEQFF.

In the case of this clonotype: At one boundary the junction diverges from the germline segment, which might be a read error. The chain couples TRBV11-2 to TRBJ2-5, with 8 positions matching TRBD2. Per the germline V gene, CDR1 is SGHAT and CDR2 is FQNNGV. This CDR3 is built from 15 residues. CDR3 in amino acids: CASTRGTGAGETPYF. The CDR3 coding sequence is TGTGCCAGCACGAGGGGGACGGGAGCGGGGGAGACCCCGTACTTC.

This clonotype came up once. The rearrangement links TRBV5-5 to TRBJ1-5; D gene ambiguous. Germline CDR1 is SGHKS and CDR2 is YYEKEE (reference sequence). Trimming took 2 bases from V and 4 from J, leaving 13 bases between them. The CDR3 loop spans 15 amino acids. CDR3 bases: TGTGCCAGCAGCTTTGAGGGTTCTTTGAATCAGCCCCAGCATTTT. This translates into CASSFEGSLNQPQHF.

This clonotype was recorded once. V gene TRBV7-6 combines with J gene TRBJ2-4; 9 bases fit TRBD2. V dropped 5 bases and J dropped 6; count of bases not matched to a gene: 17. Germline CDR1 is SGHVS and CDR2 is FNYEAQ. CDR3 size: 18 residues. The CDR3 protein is CASSPSREGHNPGNIQYF. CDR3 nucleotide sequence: TGTGCCAGCAGCCCCTCGCGGGAGGGCCACAACCCGGGAAACATTCAGTACTTC.

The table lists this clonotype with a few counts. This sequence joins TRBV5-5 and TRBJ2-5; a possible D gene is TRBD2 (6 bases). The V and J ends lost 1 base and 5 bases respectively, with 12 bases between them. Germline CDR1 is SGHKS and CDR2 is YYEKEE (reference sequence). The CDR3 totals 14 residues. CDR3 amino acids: CASSLTGREETQYF. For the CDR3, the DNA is TGTGCCAGCAGCTTGACAGGTCGGGAGGAGACCCAGTACTTC.

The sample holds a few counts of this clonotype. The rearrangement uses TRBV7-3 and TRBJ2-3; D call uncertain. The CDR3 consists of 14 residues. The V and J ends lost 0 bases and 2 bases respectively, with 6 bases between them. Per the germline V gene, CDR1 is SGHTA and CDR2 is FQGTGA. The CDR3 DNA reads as TGTGCCAGCAGCTTAACCCTACACACAGATACGCAGTATTTT. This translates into CASSLTLHTDTQYF.

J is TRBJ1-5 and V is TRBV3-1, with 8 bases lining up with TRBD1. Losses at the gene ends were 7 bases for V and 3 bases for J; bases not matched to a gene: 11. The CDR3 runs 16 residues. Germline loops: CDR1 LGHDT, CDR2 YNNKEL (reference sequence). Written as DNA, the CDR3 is TGTGCCAGCAACAGACCGGGACAGGAACTCAATCAGCCCCAGCATTTT. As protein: CASNRPGQELNQPQHF.

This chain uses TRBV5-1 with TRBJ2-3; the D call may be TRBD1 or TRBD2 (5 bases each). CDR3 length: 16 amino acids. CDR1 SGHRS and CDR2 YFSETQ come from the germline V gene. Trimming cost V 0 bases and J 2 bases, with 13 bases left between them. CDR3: CASSLGSGTNTDTQYF. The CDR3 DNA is TGCGCCAGCAGCTTGGGCTCCGGGACCAACACAGATACGCAGTATTTT.

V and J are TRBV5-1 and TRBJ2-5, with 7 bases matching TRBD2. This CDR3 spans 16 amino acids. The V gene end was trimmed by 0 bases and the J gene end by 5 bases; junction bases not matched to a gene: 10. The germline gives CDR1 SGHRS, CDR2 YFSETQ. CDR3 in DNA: TGCGCCAGCAGCTTGGAAGCGGGACCTACGACTGAGACCCAGTACTTC. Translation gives CASSLEAGPTTETQYF.

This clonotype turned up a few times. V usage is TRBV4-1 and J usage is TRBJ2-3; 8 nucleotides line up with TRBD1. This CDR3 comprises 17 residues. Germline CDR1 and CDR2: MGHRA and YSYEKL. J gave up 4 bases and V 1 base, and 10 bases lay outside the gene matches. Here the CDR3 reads CASSQGQGRGLADTQYF. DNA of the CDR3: TGCGCCAGCAGCCAAGGCCAGGGCAGGGGGCTGGCAGATACGCAGTATTTT.

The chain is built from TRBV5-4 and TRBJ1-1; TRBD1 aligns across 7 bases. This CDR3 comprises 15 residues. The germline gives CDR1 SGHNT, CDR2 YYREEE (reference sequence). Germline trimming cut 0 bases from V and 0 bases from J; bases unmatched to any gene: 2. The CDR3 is CASSLAGQVNTEAFF. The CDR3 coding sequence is TGTGCCAGCAGCTTGGCAGGACAGGTGAACACTGAAGCTTTCTTT.

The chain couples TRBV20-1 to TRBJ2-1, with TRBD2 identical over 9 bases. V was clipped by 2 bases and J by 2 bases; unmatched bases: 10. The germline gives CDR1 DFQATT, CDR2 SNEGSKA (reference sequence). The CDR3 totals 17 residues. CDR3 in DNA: TGCAGTGCTAGACTTTCGACTGGCGGGAGGGCCTACAATGAGCAGTTCTTC. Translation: CSARLSTGGRAYNEQFF.

CDR3 nucleotides: TGTGCCAGCAGCCCGGAGGGGGAGAAGGAGGAGATTAATTCACCCCTCCACTTT. It is translated as CASSPEGEKEEINSPLHF. The J gene is TRBJ1-6, the V gene TRBV3-1, with TRBD1 as a possible D gene (6 bases). Germline values: CDR1 LGHDT, CDR2 YNNKEL (reference sequence). V was shortened by 4 bases and J by 6 bases, with 22 bases between the two germline ends. This CDR3 is built from 18 residues.